This T cell receptor beta chain was identified during a study of shared clonotypes between healthy human individuals. Study-level findings and limits: Having only a few donors restricted how much genetic and exposure-history diversity was captured. Naive subsets generally exceeded memory subsets in estimated richness. Sample collection involved blood only; tissue repertoires are likely different.

A single count supports this clone. Its antigen is not identified. Sequenced by immunoSEQ multiplex PCR; TCRdb stores in-frame clones only, minus some. Altogether approximately 2.3 million clones are present, approximately 95% being singletons, with the ten largest covering under 0.45%. This clonotype was obtained from a man younger than 35 in good health. Some clones in this sample may be carry-over from other donors' samples. The specimen was naive CD4+ T cells from PBMCs. Stated subset: CD45RA+ positively selected.

The CDR3 bases are TGCGCCAGCAGCTTGGCCAGGGGACAGCCCTACGAGCAGTACTTC. Translating it yields CASSLARGQPYEQYF. The rearrangement uses TRBV5-1 and TRBJ2-7; 7 bases are shared with TRBD1. V was clipped by 0 bases and J by 2 bases; unmatched bases: 5. The CDR3 has 15 residues. The germline gives CDR1 SGHRS, CDR2 YFSETQ. The full variable domain, rest sourced from reference TRBV5-1 and TRBJ2-7, is KAGVTQTPRYLIKTRGQQVTLSCSPISGHRSVSWYQQTPGQGLQFLFEYFSETQRNKGNFPGRFSGRQFSNSRSEMNVSTLELGDSALYLCASSLARGQPYEQYFGPGTRLTVT.